A single sample gave rise to the 12 T cell receptor beta chains below, sequenced in a study of shared clonotypes between healthy human individuals (dated by TCRdb to the early 2020s). The library was built by means of the immunoSEQ multiplex PCR assay. The clones in this table, taken by TCRdb from immuneACCESS, are in-frame only. Not every clone is retained; where verified, under half of the shortfall comes from an unresolved V gene, and the cause of the rest is unknown. Here the sample has just over 2,000,000 clones; 85% to 95% occur a single time. The leading ten clones occupy 0.1% to 0.15% of the sample. Sequenced sample: naive CD4+ T cells sorted from blood. Reading the label with the study, this specimen's cell subset or site is: CD45RA+ positively selected. The source of these receptors is a man between 18 and 35 years old in good health.

CDR3: CASSIGTGQETQYF. DNA of the CDR3: TGTGCCAGCAGCATTGGGACGGGCCAAGAGACCCAGTACTTC. The rearrangement uses TRBV7-2 and TRBJ2-5; D could derive from TRBD1 or TRBD2 (5 bases each). V lost 5 bases to trimming and J lost 1 base, with 11 bases between them. CDR1 SGHTA and CDR2 FQGNSA come from the germline V gene. The CDR3 contains 14 residues.

The V gene is TRBV5-1, the J gene TRBJ2-7, with D tentatively TRBD1 or TRBD2 (6 bases each). The germline gives CDR1 SGHRS, CDR2 YFSETQ. The CDR3 is 12 residues long. V lost 4 bases to trimming and J lost 9 bases, with 14 bases between them. The DNA for the CDR3 is TGCGCCAGCAGCATCCACAGGGAGGTGCAGTACTTC. This encodes CASSIHREVQYF.

This clone was seen a single time. This chain links TRBV30 with TRBJ2-7, with TRBD1 matching 9 bases. The V segment lost 0 bases and the J segment 3 bases; nucleotides outside the gene matches: 15. The germline CDR1 and CDR2 sequences are GTSNPN and SVGIG (reference sequence). The CDR3 has 18 residues. The CDR3 is CAWSVTRLGQGGVYEQYF. CDR3 bases: TGTGCCTGGAGTGTAACCCGATTGGGACAGGGTGGAGTCTACGAGCAGTACTTC.

The chain is built from TRBV11-2 and TRBJ2-7, with 7 bases aligning to TRBD1. Trimming took 4 bases from V and 4 from J; bases not matched to a gene: 10. The CDR3 runs to 15 residues. Looked up from germline, CDR1 is SGHAT and CDR2 is FQNNGV. CDR3 amino acids: CASSSPLGGGYEQYF. The CDR3 DNA sequence: TGTGCCAGCAGCTCTCCATTAGGGGGCGGGTACGAGCAGTACTTC.

The chain links TRBV7-2 to TRBJ2-7; weak D call: TRBD1 (6 bases). Germline assignment: CDR1 SGHTA and CDR2 FQGNSA. The CDR3 is 13 amino acids. V was trimmed by 0 bases and J by 13 bases, leaving 16 bases between them. Here the CDR3 DNA reads TGTGCCAGCAGCTTAGCGCGGACAGACAAAACATACTTC. Translating gives CASSLARTDKTYF.

The chain employs TRBV11-2 and TRBJ2-6, with D uncertain. Between the trimmed V and J ends, which lost 0 bases and 1 base, there was a span of 13 bases. CDR3 size: 18 residues. CDR1 and CDR2 (germline): SGHAT, FQNNGV. In DNA, the CDR3 is TGTGCCAGCAGCTTAGATCAGTCCCTGGGATCTGGGGCCAACGTCCTGACTTTC. This encodes CASSLDQSLGSGANVLTF.

Comments on this clone: In the same sample, other DNA sequences code for this CDR3. The rearrangement links TRBV18 to TRBJ1-1, with 7 bases that match TRBD1. Trimming cost V 4 bases and J 0 bases; bases outside gene matches: 2. The germline V gene has CDR1 KGHSH and CDR2 LQKENI. This CDR3 region has 14 residues. The CDR3 here is CASSRQGVNTEAFF. In nucleotides, the CDR3 is TGTGCCAGCTCACGACAGGGTGTGAACACTGAAGCTTTCTTT.

The chain recombines TRBV28 with TRBJ1-5; 7 bases map to TRBD1. The CDR3 extends over 16 amino acids. The germline CDR1 and CDR2 sequences are MDHEN and SYDVKM. Germline trimming cut 6 bases from V and 5 bases from J; bases unmatched to any gene: 13. The CDR3, as DNA: TGTGCCAGCAGCAGAGGCCGGACAGGCGTTGATCAGCCCCAGCATTTT. This codes for CASSRGRTGVDQPQHF.

The chain uses TRBV5-1 and TRBJ1-2, with 7 bases fitting TRBD1. The junction had 9 bases not matched to a gene; V was cut back by 5 bases and J by 2 bases. Germline V gene sequence: CDR1 SGHRS, CDR2 YFSETQ. The CDR3 is made up of 15 amino acids. The chain's CDR3 is CASSFSVTGNYGYTF. The CDR3 nucleotides are TGCGCCAGCAGTTTCTCCGTGACAGGGAACTATGGCTACACCTTC.

The genes are TRBV6-5 and TRBJ1-6, with 7 positions matching TRBD1. V dropped 8 bases and J dropped 8; count of bases not matched to a gene: 3. The CDR3 extends over 12 amino acids. Per the germline V gene, CDR1 is MNHEY and CDR2 is SVGAGI. CDR3 nucleotides: TGTGCCAGCGGACAGGCTGATTCACCCCTCCACTTT. The encoded protein is CASGQADSPLHF.

The V and J genes are TRBV15 and TRBJ1-5, with D tentatively TRBD1 (6 bases). The germline V gene has CDR1 LNHNV and CDR2 YYDKDF (reference sequence). The CDR3 length is 14 residues. Trimming stripped 0 bases from V and 11 bases from J, with 14 bases between. CDR3: CATSRDKDSASQHF. The CDR3 coding sequence is TGTGCCACCAGCAGAGATAAGGACAGTGCGTCCCAGCATTTT.

This clone was detected only once. This chain uses TRBV5-1 with TRBJ1-4; a possible D gene is TRBD1 (6 bases). Per the germline V gene, CDR1 is SGHRS and CDR2 is YFSETQ. The CDR3 runs to 17 residues. Trimming removed 0 bases from V and 5 bases from J, with 17 bases in between. CDR3 sequence reads: CASSLGAGQGRNEKLFF. The DNA of the CDR3 is TGCGCCAGCAGCTTGGGGGCAGGGCAGGGGCGGAATGAAAAACTGTTTTTT. The full variable domain, its missing parts supplied by reference TRBV5-1 and TRBJ1-4, is KAGVTQTPRYLIKTRGQQVTLSCSPISGHRSVSWYQQTPGQGLQFLFEYFSETQRNKGNFPGRFSGRQFSNSRSEMNVSTLELGDSALYLCASSLGAGQGRNEKLFFGSGTQLSVL.